This is a list of T cell receptor beta chains from one sample in a study of blood T cell repertoires in COVID-19. Sequencing used immunoSEQ multiplex PCR; TCRdb keeps in-frame clones, though not all of them. The table shows some 51,000 clones, with over 75% occurring only once. Material for sequencing was peripheral blood. The receptor source for this set is a human donor with active COVID-19. The donor label of this sample is uncertain. The CDR3 runs from the conserved cysteine through the conserved F or W.

CDR3aa: CASSPYEVYEQYF; v_gene: TRBV3-1/TRBV3-2; j_gene: TRBJ2-7
CDR3aa: CATSLGNTEAFF; v_gene: TRBV15; j_gene: TRBJ1-1
CDR3aa: CASSPGQYGYTF; v_gene: TRBV6-5; j_gene: TRBJ1-2
CDR3aa: CASSSPDRGTGNENTEAFF; v_gene: TRBV5-1; j_gene: TRBJ1-1
CDR3aa: CASSQEQGRGQPQHF; v_gene: TRBV4-2; j_gene: TRBJ1-5
CDR3aa: CASSLSGLSTEAFF; v_gene: TRBV5-1; j_gene: TRBJ1-1
CDR3aa: CASSGQGGANVLTF; v_gene: TRBV5-1; j_gene: TRBJ2-6
CDR3aa: CASRGRYFYGYTF; v_gene: TRBV19; j_gene: TRBJ1-2
CDR3aa: CASSVDFRQGEAFF; v_gene: TRBV9; j_gene: TRBJ1-1
CDR3aa: CASSYVRDTQYF; v_gene: TRBV6-2/TRBV6-3; j_gene: TRBJ2-3
CDR3aa: CASSPEQGSYNEQFF; v_gene: TRBV7-3; j_gene: TRBJ2-1
CDR3aa: CASGPRFDEQYF; v_gene: TRBV12-5; j_gene: TRBJ2-7
CDR3aa: CASSGQGADEQFF; v_gene: TRBV4-1; j_gene: TRBJ2-1
CDR3aa: CASSEATGGVYGYTF; v_gene: TRBV6-1; j_gene: TRBJ1-2
CDR3aa: CASSHYGGDQETQYF; v_gene: TRBV3-1/TRBV3-2; j_gene: TRBJ2-5
CDR3aa: CATPPGYESNQPQHF; v_gene: TRBV24-1; j_gene: TRBJ1-5
CDR3aa: CASSHYVESYEQYF; v_gene: TRBV5-1; j_gene: TRBJ2-7
CDR3aa: CASSATGGSGNTIYF; v_gene: TRBV9; j_gene: TRBJ1-3
CDR3aa: CASSTQGAGANVLTF; v_gene: TRBV7-2; j_gene: TRBJ2-6
CDR3aa: CASSLGHPAETQYF; v_gene: TRBV27; j_gene: TRBJ2-5
CDR3aa: CASSTTGGGYGYTF; v_gene: TRBV5-1; j_gene: TRBJ1-2
CDR3aa: CASSFPGQDTDTQYF; v_gene: TRBV6-6; j_gene: TRBJ2-3
CDR3aa: CASSTRRSGSRDTQYF; v_gene: TRBV19; j_gene: TRBJ2-3
CDR3aa: CASSSEGLRTEAFF; v_gene: TRBV28; j_gene: TRBJ1-1
CDR3aa: CATSPSGSQETQYF; v_gene: TRBV5-1; j_gene: TRBJ2-5
CDR3aa: CASSERGEKLFF; v_gene: TRBV2; j_gene: TRBJ1-4
CDR3aa: CATGQLYNEQFF; v_gene: TRBV2; j_gene: TRBJ2-1
CDR3aa: CASSIVPLYTQYF; v_gene: TRBV19; j_gene: TRBJ2-3
CDR3aa: CSAGGFSGNTIYF; v_gene: TRBV29-1; j_gene: TRBJ1-3
CDR3aa: CASSLGGQGYNEQFF; v_gene: TRBV7-3; j_gene: TRBJ2-1
CDR3aa: CASSRSPGRGTEAFF; v_gene: TRBV7-3; j_gene: TRBJ1-1
CDR3aa: CASSHRTGLGGELFF; v_gene: TRBV7-2; j_gene: TRBJ2-2
CDR3aa: CASSQGSPADTQYF; v_gene: TRBV4-2; j_gene: TRBJ2-3
CDR3aa: CASSLSRSGANVLTF; v_gene: TRBV5-1; j_gene: TRBJ2-6
CDR3aa: CSVRELSYNEQFF; v_gene: TRBV29-1; j_gene: TRBJ2-1
CDR3aa: CASSRTGGINEQFF; v_gene: TRBV27; j_gene: TRBJ2-1
CDR3aa: CASSVRSSGQETQYF; v_gene: TRBV9; j_gene: TRBJ2-5
CDR3aa: CASREDRVEEKLFF; v_gene: TRBV2; j_gene: TRBJ1-4
CDR3aa: CASSTWGTAQPQHF; v_gene: TRBV19; j_gene: TRBJ1-5
CDR3aa: CASSELGGGSNTGELFF; v_gene: TRBV25-1; j_gene: TRBJ2-2
CDR3aa: CASSSPGSNEQFF; v_gene: TRBV25-1; j_gene: TRBJ2-1
CDR3aa: CASSLEPQGVNEQYF; v_gene: TRBV11-2; j_gene: TRBJ2-7
CDR3aa: CASSPRDYDFEAFF; v_gene: TRBV3-1/TRBV3-2; j_gene: TRBJ1-1
CDR3aa: CASSEKWNRGPGETQYF; v_gene: TRBV6-1; j_gene: TRBJ2-5
CDR3aa: CASSLAQGRFGEQFF; v_gene: TRBV5-1; j_gene: TRBJ2-1
CDR3aa: CASSVGTLAGVANEQFF; v_gene: TRBV2; j_gene: TRBJ2-1
CDR3aa: CASSLGRASNQPQHF; v_gene: TRBV13; j_gene: TRBJ1-5